These 27 T cell receptor beta chains were all obtained from the same sample, sequenced in a study of patients and donors after allogeneic stem cell transplantation. TCRdb reanalysed the RT-PCR reads using MiXCR and keeps one entry per CDR3 protein. This sample has over 150,000 distinct CDR3 sequences, with less than 45% found just once. The sequenced material came from blood, either unsorted or a sorted T cell fraction (not recorded which). All receptors derive from a human donor who was either an allogeneic HSCT recipient or a stem cell or donor lymphocyte infusion donor (not recorded which). It is not recorded whose cells these are; they may come from a transplant donor.

This chain uses TRBV6-6 with TRBJ2-3, with D possibly called TRBD1 or TRBD2 (5 bases each). The germline V and J ends were trimmed by 5 bases and 2 bases, with 11 bases remaining between them. Germline V gene sequence: CDR1 MNHNY, CDR2 SVGAGI (reference sequence). The length of the CDR3 is 14 residues. The chain's CDR3 is CASSGTSSTDTQYF. CDR3 coding DNA: TGTGCCAGCAGTGGGACGTCGTCCACAGATACGCAGTATTTT.

This clonotype came up a few times. This rearrangement joins TRBV7-2 to TRBJ1-1, with D perhaps TRBD1 (6 bases). Looked up from germline, CDR1 is SGHTA and CDR2 is FQGNSA. The length of the CDR3 is 12 residues. V shed 2 bases and J shed 10 bases, with 11 bases lying between them. The CDR3 region is CASSLWGQRAFF. In DNA form, the CDR3 reads TGTGCCAGCAGCTTATGGGGACAAAGAGCTTTCTTT.

This sequence joins TRBV4-1 and TRBJ2-3, with unresolved D. The length of the CDR3 is 17 residues. Germline lookup yields CDR1 MGHRA and CDR2 YSYEKL. Trimming cost V 0 bases and J 2 bases, with 15 bases left between them. In DNA form, the CDR3 reads TGCGCCAGCAGCCAAGATATGGACGGAGTCCCCACAGATACGCAGTATTTT. This sequence encodes CASSQDMDGVPTDTQYF.

This chain connects TRBV5-1 to TRBJ2-3; D perhaps matches TRBD2 (6 bases). CDR3 length equals 14 residues. V lost 4 bases, J lost 4 bases, and 13 bases lay in between. Germline V gene sequence: CDR1 SGHRS, CDR2 YFSETQ. CDR3 nucleotide sequence: TGCGCCAGCAGCGTACTAGCTCGGGCAGATACGCAGTATTTT. It is translated as CASSVLARADTQYF. Using reference TRBV5-1 and TRBJ2-3 for the parts outside the CDR3, the full variable domain is KAGVTQTPRYLIKTRGQQVTLSCSPISGHRSVSWYQQTPGQGLQFLFEYFSETQRNKGNFPGRFSGRQFSNSRSEMNVSTLELGDSALYLCASSVLARADTQYFGPGTRLTVL.

This clonotype appeared a few times. The rearrangement links TRBV7-8 to TRBJ1-2; D is possibly TRBD1 (5 bases). There are 15 residues in the CDR3. Per the germline V gene, CDR1 is SGHVS and CDR2 is FQNEAQ. Trimming took 3 bases from V and 6 from J, leaving 17 bases between them. CDR3 in DNA: TGTGCCAGCAGCTTGGGCGGAACCAGGGAAGATGGCTACACCTTC. It codes for CASSLGGTREDGYTF.

This clonotype appeared a few times. The J gene is TRBJ1-2, the V gene TRBV7-9; a possible D gene is TRBD1 (6 bases). The CDR3 is made up of 15 amino acids. In germline, CDR1 is SEHNR, CDR2 FQNEAQ (reference sequence). The V gene lost 1 base and the J gene lost 4 bases, with 13 bases spanning the gap. DNA of the CDR3: TGTGCCAGCAGCTTAGATGCGGGGGCCCCCTATGGCTACACCTTC. As protein: CASSLDAGAPYGYTF.

The chain couples TRBV4-1 to TRBJ2-7, with TRBD2 matching 11 bases. The junction had 8 bases not matched to a gene; V was cut back by 6 bases and J by 7 bases. The germline V gene encodes CDR1 MGHRA and CDR2 YSYEKL. The CDR3 sequence is 14 residues long. CDR3 in amino acids: CASSPTSGRSEQYF. CDR3 nucleotides: TGCGCCAGCAGTCCCACTAGCGGGAGAAGTGAGCAGTACTTC.

The chain combines TRBV6-1 with TRBJ1-1, with D perhaps TRBD1 (5 bases). The CDR3 has 19 residues. Germline CDR1 is MNHNS and CDR2 is SASEGT. The V end lost 0 bases, the J end lost 5 bases, and 25 bases lay between the germline ends. The CDR3 here is CASSEAPIGRGTGSTEAFF. Written as DNA, the CDR3 is TGTGCCAGCAGTGAAGCGCCCATCGGTAGGGGAACAGGAAGTACTGAAGCTTTCTTT.

In this sample, this clonotype turned up a few times. The chain joins TRBV12-3 or TRBV12-4 to TRBJ2-7; the match to TRBD2 covers 12 bases. Trimming at V came to 5 bases and at J to 6 bases, leaving 8 bases not matched to a gene. The CDR3 consists of 15 residues. The CDR3 nucleotides read TGTGCCAGCAGTGCCCGAACTAGCGGGAGGCTCGAGCAGTACTTC. Amino acids: CASSARTSGRLEQYF.

This clonotype was found a few times. The genes are TRBV29-1 and TRBJ1-1; D is uncertain. CDR1 and CDR2 (germline): SQVTM, ANQGSEA. This CDR3 region has 11 residues. The V end lost 1 base, the J end lost 1 base, and 1 base lay between the germline ends. The CDR3 spells CSVEGNTEAFF. The CDR3 coding sequence is TGCAGCGTTGAAGGGAACACTGAAGCTTTCTTT.

The chain has TRBV9 and TRBJ1-1, with D uncertain. The CDR3 consists of 14 residues. V was shortened by 4 bases and J by 2 bases, with 12 bases between the two germline ends. The germline V gene has CDR1 SGDLS and CDR2 YYNGEE. The CDR3 DNA sequence: TGTGCCAGCAGCCCCTTACTTCTAAACACTGAAGCTTTCTTT. It yields the protein CASSPLLLNTEAFF.

DNA of the CDR3: TGTGCCAGCAGCCAAGTGGCTAGCGGGGGTTATTCCTACAATGAGCAGTTCTTC. Residues: CASSQVASGGYSYNEQFF. The V call is TRBV3-1, the J call TRBJ2-1, with 10 bases aligning to TRBD2. Germline assignment: CDR1 LGHDT and CDR2 YNNKEL (reference sequence). V lost 1 base to trimming and J lost 1 base; unmatched junction nucleotides: 7. This CDR3 comprises 18 residues.

This sequence joins TRBV5-1 and TRBJ2-4; TRBD2 matches at 8 bases. From germline, CDR1 is SGHRS and CDR2 YFSETQ. The CDR3 sequence is 16 residues long. With V trimmed by 3 bases and J by 6 bases, 11 bases remained unmatched. CDR3 in DNA: TGCGCCAGCAGCTCCGGAGGTAGCGGGATGGTAAACATTCAGTACTTC. This codes for CASSSGGSGMVNIQYF. Full variable domain (rest looked up from reference TRBV5-1 and TRBJ2-4): KAGVTQTPRYLIKTRGQQVTLSCSPISGHRSVSWYQQTPGQGLQFLFEYFSETQRNKGNFPGRFSGRQFSNSRSEMNVSTLELGDSALYLCASSSGGSGMVNIQYFGAGTRLSVL.

The gene calls are TRBV11-1 and TRBJ2-1; 12 bases are shared with TRBD2. Per the germline V gene, CDR1 is SGHAT and CDR2 is FQDESV (reference sequence). CDR3 length: 19 residues. The V gene end was trimmed by 0 bases and the J gene end by 8 bases; junction bases not matched to a gene: 14. The CDR3 region has the DNA TGTGCCAGCAGCTTAGCGCCCCTAGCGGGAGGGCCAGAGTCGGATGAGCAGTTCTTC. Translated: CASSLAPLAGGPESDEQFF. The full variable domain, completed using reference TRBV11-1 and TRBJ2-1, is EAEVAQSPRYKITEKSQAVAFWCDPISGHATLYWYRQILGQGPELLVQFQDESVVDDSQLPKDRFSAERLKGVDSTLKIQPAELGDSAMYLCASSLAPLAGGPESDEQFFGPGTRLTVL.

The sample holds a few counts of this clonotype. This chain joins TRBV4-3 and TRBJ1-2; D is undetermined. CDR3 length equals 14 residues. V was pared by 0 bases and J by 1 base, with 6 bases between. Germline CDR1 is LGHNA and CDR2 is YSLEER. Here the CDR3 reads CASSQEGNNYGYTF. The CDR3 DNA follows: TGCGCCAGCAGCCAAGAGGGGAATAACTATGGCTACACCTTC.

This clonotype was seen only a few times. This CDR3 reads CASSLASDGELFF. CDR3 in DNA: TGCGCCAGCAGCTTGGCCTCGGACGGGGAGCTGTTTTTT. The V call is TRBV5-1, the J call TRBJ2-2; D gene uncertain. The CDR3 covers 13 residues. Trimming pared 0 bases from V and 7 bases from J, leaving 7 bases between. From germline, CDR1 is SGHRS and CDR2 YFSETQ.

The V call is TRBV4-3, the J call TRBJ1-1; D gene unclear. Trimming removed 3 bases from V and 5 bases from J, with 13 bases in between. The CDR3 sequence is 14 residues long. The germline V gene has CDR1 LGHNA and CDR2 YSLEER. The CDR3 here is CASSHKISGTEAFF. In DNA form, the CDR3 reads TGCGCCAGCAGCCATAAAATATCCGGGACTGAAGCTTTCTTT.

In its sample, this clonotype was seen a few times. V and J are TRBV5-1 and TRBJ1-1; possibly TRBD1 for D (6 bases). The V gene's germline CDR1 is SGHRS and CDR2 YFSETQ. The V gene lost 0 bases and the J gene lost 4 bases, with 13 bases spanning the gap. CDR3 length: 15 residues. For the CDR3, the DNA is TGCGCCAGCAGCTTGGAGGGGGACGGGGGCACTGAAGCTTTCTTT. This gives the protein CASSLEGDGGTEAFF.

This clonotype was recorded many times. This rearrangement joins TRBV12-3 or TRBV12-4 to TRBJ1-5; tentative D call: TRBD1 (5 bases). Trimming stripped 3 bases from V and 0 bases from J, with 18 bases between. There are 18 residues in the CDR3. In DNA, the CDR3 is TGTGCCAGCAGTTTCGAGGACAAGAGTTGGTATAGCAATCAGCCCCAGCATTTT. Translation gives CASSFEDKSWYSNQPQHF.

The CDR3: CASIEGGTGGVNTEAFF. The CDR3 DNA sequence: TGTGCCAGCATTGAAGGGGGGACAGGGGGCGTGAACACTGAAGCTTTCTTT. The chain joins TRBV12-3 or TRBV12-4 to TRBJ1-1; 12 positions agree with TRBD1. The CDR3 contains 17 residues. V was clipped by 7 bases and J by 0 bases; unmatched bases: 9.

The CDR3 DNA sequence: TGCAGCGACCTCGGGACAGCTAACTATGGCTACACCTTC. Translation gives CSDLGTANYGYTF. This chain links TRBV29-1 with TRBJ1-2; 7 nucleotides match TRBD1. J lost 0 bases, V lost 7 bases, and 5 bases had no gene match. The CDR3 runs to 13 residues. Germline V gives CDR1 SQVTM, CDR2 ANQGSEA.

This clonotype showed up just a few times. V is TRBV25-1 and J is TRBJ1-4; possibly TRBD1 for D (6 bases). CDR1 and CDR2 from the germline V gene are MGHDK and SYGVNS. The CDR3 length is 13 residues. The V gene lost 8 bases and the J gene lost 4 bases, with 11 bases spanning the gap. CDR3 nucleotide sequence: TGTGCCAGCCACGACAGGAGTAATGAAAAACTGTTTTTT. Amino acids: CASHDRSNEKLFF.

The chain uses TRBV12-3 or TRBV12-4 and TRBJ2-7; TRBD1 or TRBD2 may be the D gene (5 bases each). The ends were cut back, 3 bases at V and 5 bases at J, with 14 bases in the middle. CDR3 length: 14 amino acids. This CDR3 is CASSLGTATNEQYF. As DNA, the CDR3 is TGTGCCAGCAGTTTGGGGACCGCCACCAACGAGCAGTACTTC.

The chain combines TRBV9 with TRBJ1-4, with 11 positions matching TRBD1. The CDR3 runs to 18 residues. Germline V gives CDR1 SGDLS, CDR2 YYNGEE. Losses at the gene ends were 0 bases for V and 7 bases for J; bases not matched to a gene: 11. CDR3 sequence reads: CASSVEGTGGIIPEKLFF. The CDR3 bases are TGTGCCAGCAGCGTAGAAGGGACAGGGGGGATTATACCTGAAAAACTGTTTTTT.

On this clonotype: One junction end does not reproduce the germline sequence, and a read error may be involved. V gene TRBV3-1 combines with J gene TRBJ2-7, with no clear D. This CDR3 is 12 amino acids long. Germline V CDR1 and CDR2: LGHDT, YNNKEL (reference sequence). Here the CDR3 DNA reads TGTGCCAGCAGCCAAGTATCCTCCGAGCAGTACTTC. Amino acids: CASSQVSSEQYF.

This clonotype has just one count. The chain recombines TRBV6-2 or TRBV6-3 with TRBJ2-3, with 8 bases aligning to TRBD2. The CDR3 spans 14 residues. Germline assignment: CDR1 MNHEY and CDR2 SVGEGT. After removal of 2 bases from V and 6 bases from J, the junction contained 4 bases not matched to a gene. This CDR3 reads CASSYVGLGDTQYF. CDR3 coding DNA: TGTGCCAGCAGTTACGTGGGACTAGGGGATACGCAGTATTTT.

The CDR3 coding sequence is TGTGCCAGCTCACCAACTAGCGGGAGGGCAAACGAGCAGTACTTC. This encodes CASSPTSGRANEQYF. This rearrangement joins TRBV18 to TRBJ2-7; 13 positions agree with TRBD2. V shed 2 bases and J 5 bases; nucleotides not matched to a gene: 3. CDR1 and CDR2 (germline): KGHSH, LQKENI. This CDR3 contains 15 residues.